This is a list of T cell receptor beta chains from one sample in a study of OX40 agonist ivuxolimab in advanced cancers. Only in-frame clones appear in the TCRdb table, and some are missing; sequencing was by immunoSEQ multiplex PCR. Found here are fewer than 85,000 clones, about 90% of them singletons; the top ten hold about 10%. The sample consisted of CD4+ or CD8+ T cells sorted from blood, taken in a trial of the OX40 agonist ivuxolimab. The receptors were gathered from an adult with an advanced solid tumor such as melanoma, head and neck, liver or kidney cancer. Both conserved end residues are part of each CDR3. D genes are given only for firm matches. The size of a clone is reported for some rows only, either as once, few or many, or as a class for expanded clones.

cdr3_aa: CASSLGQGAEAFF
cdr3_nt: TGTGCCAGCAGCTTGGGGCAGGGGGCTGAAGCTTTCTTT
v_call: TRBV5-4
j_call: TRBJ1-1
d_call: TRBD1
clone_size: .

cdr3_aa: CASSEGSTSGVGLYEQYF
cdr3_nt: TGTGCCAGCAGCGAGGGGTCGACTAGCGGCGTAGGGCTCTACGAGCAGTACTTC
v_call: TRBV7-6
j_call: TRBJ2-7
d_call: TRBD2
clone_size: .

cdr3_aa: CASSGDSYEQYF
cdr3_nt: TGTGCCAGCAGTGGGGACAGCTACGAGCAGTACTTC
v_call: TRBV6-5
j_call: TRBJ2-7
d_call: TRBD1
clone_size: .

cdr3_aa: CASSPLGSTSGEYDEQFF
cdr3_nt: TGCGCCAGCAGCCCCTTAGGGTCGACTAGCGGGGAATACGATGAGCAGTTCTTC
v_call: TRBV4-1
j_call: TRBJ2-1
d_call: TRBD2
clone_size: .

cdr3_aa: CASSQIQGALNSPLHF
cdr3_nt: TGTGCCAGCTCACAAATACAGGGGGCTCTTAATTCACCCCTCCACTTT
v_call: TRBV18
j_call: TRBJ1-6
d_call: TRBD1
clone_size: .

cdr3_aa: CASSFGSNTEAFF
cdr3_nt: TGTGCCAGCAGTTTCGGTTCGAACACTGAAGCTTTCTTT
v_call: TRBV27
j_call: TRBJ1-1
d_call: .
clone_size: .

cdr3_aa: CASSLGQGDNSPLHF
cdr3_nt: TGCGCCAGCAGCCTTGGACAGGGAGATAATTCACCCCTCCACTTT
v_call: TRBV4-3
j_call: TRBJ1-6
d_call: TRBD1
clone_size: .

cdr3_aa: CASTLGVSGANVLTF
cdr3_nt: TGTGCCAGCACCTTGGGTGTTTCTGGGGCCAACGTCCTGACTTTC
v_call: TRBV27
j_call: TRBJ2-6
d_call: .
clone_size: .

cdr3_aa: CASSVEDSHPTTDTQYF
cdr3_nt: TGTGCCAGCAGCGTAGAGGACTCCCATCCAACAACGGATACGCAGTATTTT
v_call: TRBV9
j_call: TRBJ2-3
d_call: .
clone_size: .

cdr3_aa: CATSRVGETYEQYF
cdr3_nt: TGTGCCACCAGCAGAGTAGGCGAAACCTACGAGCAGTACTTC
v_call: TRBV15
j_call: TRBJ2-7
d_call: .
clone_size: .

cdr3_aa: CASSEWVLGARDTGELFF
cdr3_nt: TGTGCCAGCAGTGAATGGGTTTTGGGAGCGCGGGACACCGGGGAGCTGTTTTTT
v_call: TRBV6-1
j_call: TRBJ2-2
d_call: .
clone_size: .

cdr3_aa: CASSDGLAGGLGETQYF
cdr3_nt: TGTGCCAGCAGTGACGGACTAGCGGGGGGGCTCGGAGAGACCCAGTACTTC
v_call: TRBV6-1
j_call: TRBJ2-5
d_call: TRBD2
clone_size: .

cdr3_aa: CASSTMGGNTEAFF
cdr3_nt: TGTGCCAGCAGTACAATGGGGGGAAACACTGAAGCTTTCTTT
v_call: TRBV13
j_call: TRBJ1-1
d_call: .
clone_size: .

cdr3_aa: CASSLTSGGDYEQYF
cdr3_nt: TGTGCTAGCAGCTTGACTAGCGGGGGGGATTACGAGCAGTACTTC
v_call: TRBV7-7
j_call: TRBJ2-7
d_call: TRBD2
clone_size: once

cdr3_aa: CASSSDRIYGYTF
cdr3_nt: TGTGCCAGCAGCTCGGACAGGATATATGGCTACACCTTC
v_call: TRBV5-6
j_call: TRBJ1-2
d_call: TRBD1
clone_size: .

cdr3_aa: CASSPGGADGYTF
cdr3_nt: TGTGCCAGCAGCCCCGGGGGGGCGGATGGCTACACCTTC
v_call: TRBV13
j_call: TRBJ1-2
d_call: .
clone_size: .

cdr3_aa: CASSLPQGDTQYF
cdr3_nt: TGTGCCAGCAGCCTACCCCAAGGAGATACGCAGTATTTT
v_call: TRBV6-6
j_call: TRBJ2-3
d_call: .
clone_size: .

cdr3_aa: CASTPRTERPHGYTF
cdr3_nt: TGTGCCAGTACCCCGAGGACAGAACGACCCCATGGCTACACCTTC
v_call: TRBV19
j_call: TRBJ1-2
d_call: .
clone_size: .

cdr3_aa: CASSYSIQVQETQYF
cdr3_nt: TGTGCCAGCAGTTACTCTATCCAGGTCCAAGAGACCCAGTACTTC
v_call: TRBV6-5
j_call: TRBJ2-5
d_call: .
clone_size: .

cdr3_aa: CASSLGASSYNEQFF
cdr3_nt: TGCGCCAGCAGCCTGGGGGCGAGCTCCTACAATGAGCAGTTCTTC
v_call: TRBV4-3
j_call: TRBJ2-1
d_call: .
clone_size: .

cdr3_aa: CASSYGGGTEAFF
cdr3_nt: TGTGCCAGCAGTTACGGGGGAGGCACTGAAGCTTTCTTT
v_call: TRBV6-5
j_call: TRBJ1-1
d_call: .
clone_size: .

cdr3_aa: CASSPWTGGYGYTF
cdr3_nt: TGTGCCAGCAGCCCCTGGACAGGGGGATATGGCTACACCTTC
v_call: TRBV9
j_call: TRBJ1-2
d_call: TRBD1
clone_size: .

cdr3_aa: CASSPIRDPPEPQHF
cdr3_nt: TGTGCCAGCAGCCCTATAAGGGACCCACCTGAGCCCCAGCATTTT
v_call: TRBV7-9
j_call: TRBJ1-5
d_call: .
clone_size: .

cdr3_aa: CAIRDDSSGANVLTF
cdr3_nt: TGTGCCATCAGGGATGACAGCTCTGGGGCCAACGTCCTGACTTTC
v_call: TRBV10-3
j_call: TRBJ2-6
d_call: .
clone_size: .

cdr3_aa: CASSAGGVNQPQHF
cdr3_nt: TGTGCCAGCAGCGCGGGCGGGGTCAATCAGCCCCAGCATTTT
v_call: TRBV7-9
j_call: TRBJ1-5
d_call: .
clone_size: .

cdr3_aa: CASSPTTCRGQYEQYF
cdr3_nt: TGTGCCAGCAGCCCTACGACATGCAGGGGGCAGTACGAGCAGTACTTC
v_call: TRBV13
j_call: TRBJ2-7
d_call: TRBD1
clone_size: once

cdr3_aa: CASSLMGSYEQYF
cdr3_nt: TGTGCCAGCAGCTTAATGGGGTCTTACGAGCAGTACTTC
v_call: TRBV13
j_call: TRBJ2-7
d_call: .
clone_size: .